Included here is one T cell receptor beta chain sequence, with context. Its antigen is not known. Using immunoSEQ multiplex PCR, the repertoire was profiled, and TCRdb retains in-frame clones only, with some absent. The sample includes roughly 30,000 clones, about 91% of them seen just once. The germline V and J ends were trimmed by 5 bases and 0 bases, with 15 bases remaining between them. From germline, CDR1 is SGHVS and CDR2 FQNEAQ. This CDR3 has 16 residues. The data were obtained in a study of multiple sclerosis patients with progressive multifocal leukoencephalopathy. Study findings and constraints: Less diverse TRB repertoires were suggested in most PML patients.

The sample's time point: before natalizumab initiation. All PML patients were female, and all patients had earlier interferon beta. This TCR came from a human donor with multiple sclerosis. The V gene is TRBV7-8, the J gene TRBJ2-3, with D tentatively TRBD1 (6 bases). The sample comprised PBMCs. The CDR3 is CASSPNRVRSTDTQYF. Written as DNA, the CDR3 is TGTGCCAGCAGCCCGAACAGGGTCCGAAGCACAGATACGCAGTATTTT.